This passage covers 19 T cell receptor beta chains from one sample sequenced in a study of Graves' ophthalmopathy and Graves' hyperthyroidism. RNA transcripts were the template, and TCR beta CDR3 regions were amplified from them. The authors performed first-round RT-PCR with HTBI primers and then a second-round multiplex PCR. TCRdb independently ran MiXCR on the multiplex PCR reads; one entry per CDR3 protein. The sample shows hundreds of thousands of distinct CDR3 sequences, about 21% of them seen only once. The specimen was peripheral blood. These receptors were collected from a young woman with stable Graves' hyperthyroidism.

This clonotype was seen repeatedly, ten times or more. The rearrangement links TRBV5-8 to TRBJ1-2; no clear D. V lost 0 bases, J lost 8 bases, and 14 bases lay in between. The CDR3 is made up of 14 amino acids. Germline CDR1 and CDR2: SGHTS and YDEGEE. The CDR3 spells CASSLAVDARGYTF. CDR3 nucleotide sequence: TGTGCCAGCAGCTTGGCCGTGGACGCTCGGGGCTACACCTTC. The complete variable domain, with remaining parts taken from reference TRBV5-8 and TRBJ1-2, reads EAGVTQSPTHLIKTRGQQATLRCSPISGHTSVYWYQQALGLGLQFLLWYDEGEERNRGNFPPRFSGRQFPNYSSELNVNALELEDSALYLCASSLAVDARGYTFGSGTRLTVV.

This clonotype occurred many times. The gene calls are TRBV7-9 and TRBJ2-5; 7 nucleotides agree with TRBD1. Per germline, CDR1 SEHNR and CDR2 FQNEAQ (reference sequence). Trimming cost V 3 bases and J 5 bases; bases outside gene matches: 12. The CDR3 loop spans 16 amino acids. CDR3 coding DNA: TGTGCCAGCAGCTTGGGGACGGGGACAGCGATGGAGACCCAGTACTTC. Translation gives CASSLGTGTAMETQYF. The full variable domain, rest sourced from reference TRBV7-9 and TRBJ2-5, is DTGVSQNPRHKITKRGQNVTFRCDPISEHNRLYWYRQTLGQGPEFLTYFQNEAQLEKSRLLSDRFSAERPKGSFSTLEIQRTEQGDSAMYLCASSLGTGTAMETQYFGPGTRLLVL.

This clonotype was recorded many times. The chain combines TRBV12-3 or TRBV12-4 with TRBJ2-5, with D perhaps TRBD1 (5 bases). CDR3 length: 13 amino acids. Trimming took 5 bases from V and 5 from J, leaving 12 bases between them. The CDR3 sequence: CASSRQSRETQYF. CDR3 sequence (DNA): TGTGCCAGCAGTAGACAGAGCCGGGAGACCCAGTACTTC.

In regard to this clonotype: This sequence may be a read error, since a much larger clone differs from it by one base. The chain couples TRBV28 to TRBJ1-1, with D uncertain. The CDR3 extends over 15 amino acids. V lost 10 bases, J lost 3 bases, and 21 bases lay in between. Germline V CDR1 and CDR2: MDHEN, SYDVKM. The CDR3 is CANTTTGREHTEAFF. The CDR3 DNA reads TGTGCCAACACCACCACGGGCCGAGAGCACACTGAAGCTTTCTTT.

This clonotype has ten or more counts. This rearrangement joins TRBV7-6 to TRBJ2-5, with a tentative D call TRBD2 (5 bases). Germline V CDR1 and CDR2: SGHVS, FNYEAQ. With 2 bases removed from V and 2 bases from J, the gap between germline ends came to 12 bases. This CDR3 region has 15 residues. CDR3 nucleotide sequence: TGTGCCAGCAGCTTAAGACCCCCGGGGCAAGAGACCCAGTACTTC. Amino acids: CASSLRPPGQETQYF.

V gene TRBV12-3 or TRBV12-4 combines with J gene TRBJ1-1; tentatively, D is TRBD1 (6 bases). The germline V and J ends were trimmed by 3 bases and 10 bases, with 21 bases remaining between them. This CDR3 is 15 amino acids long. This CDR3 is CASSFRAQGGRRAFF. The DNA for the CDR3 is TGTGCCAGCAGTTTTAGGGCACAGGGAGGGAGGAGAGCTTTCTTT.

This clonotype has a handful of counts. CDR3 sequence reads: CASSLGLWQGGTGELFF. CDR3 in DNA: TGTGCCAGCAGCTTAGGCCTATGGCAGGGGGGCACCGGGGAGCTGTTTTTT. The rearrangement uses TRBV13 and TRBJ2-2, with D possibly being TRBD1 (7 bases). The V gene's germline CDR1 is PRHDT and CDR2 FYEKMQ (reference sequence). This CDR3 has 17 amino acids. V gave up 0 bases and J gave up 4 bases, with 15 bases separating them.

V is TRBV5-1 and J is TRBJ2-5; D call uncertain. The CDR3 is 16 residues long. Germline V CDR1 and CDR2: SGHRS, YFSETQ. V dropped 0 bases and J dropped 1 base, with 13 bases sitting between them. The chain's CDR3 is CASSLVVRIFQETQYF. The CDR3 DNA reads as TGCGCCAGCAGCTTGGTGGTCAGAATATTCCAAGAGACCCAGTACTTC.

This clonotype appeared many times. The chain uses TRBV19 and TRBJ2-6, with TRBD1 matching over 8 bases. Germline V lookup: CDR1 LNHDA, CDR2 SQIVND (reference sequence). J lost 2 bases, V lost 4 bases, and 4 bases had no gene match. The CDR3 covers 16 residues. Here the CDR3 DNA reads TGTGCCAGTAGTACTCCGGGACAGGCTGGGGCCAACGTCCTGACTTTC. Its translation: CASSTPGQAGANVLTF.

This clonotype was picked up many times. The CDR3 DNA reads TGTGCCAGCAGCCCTCTGACTAGCGGGAGGGCGTACCAAGAGACCCAGTACTTC. It translates to CASSPLTSGRAYQETQYF. The chain combines TRBV9 with TRBJ2-5; 14 positions match TRBD2. V lost 4 bases and J lost 0; bases outside the gene matches: 8. The CDR3 is 18 amino acids. Germline CDR1 reads SGDLS; CDR2 reads YYNGEE.

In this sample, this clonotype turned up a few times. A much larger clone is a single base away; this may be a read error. The CDR3 protein is CASSKTGPQETKYF. CDR3 bases: TGTGCCAGCAGCAAGACAGGCCCCCAAGAGACCAAGTACTTC. V usage is TRBV7-2 and J usage is TRBJ2-5; a possible D gene is TRBD1 (6 bases). Germline loops: CDR1 SGHTA, CDR2 FQGNSA. The CDR3 consists of 14 residues.

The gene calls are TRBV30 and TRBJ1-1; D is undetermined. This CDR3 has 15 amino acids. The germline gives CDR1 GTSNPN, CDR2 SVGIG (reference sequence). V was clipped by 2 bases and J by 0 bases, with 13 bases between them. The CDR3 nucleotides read TGTGCCTGGAGTACACGACTCGTCATGAACACTGAAGCTTTCTTT. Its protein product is CAWSTRLVMNTEAFF.

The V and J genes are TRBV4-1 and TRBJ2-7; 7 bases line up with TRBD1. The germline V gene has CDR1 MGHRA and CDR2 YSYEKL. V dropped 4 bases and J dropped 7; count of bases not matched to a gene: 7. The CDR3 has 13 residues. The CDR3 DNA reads TGCGCCAGCAGCCGTGACAGGGTAGGGGAGCAGTACTTC. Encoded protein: CASSRDRVGEQYF.

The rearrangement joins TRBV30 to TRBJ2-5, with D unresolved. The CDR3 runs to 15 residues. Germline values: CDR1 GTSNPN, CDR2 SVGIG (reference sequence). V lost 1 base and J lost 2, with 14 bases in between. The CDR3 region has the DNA TGTGCCTGGAGTGCTATCGACGGAACTCAAGAGACCCAGTACTTC. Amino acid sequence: CAWSAIDGTQETQYF. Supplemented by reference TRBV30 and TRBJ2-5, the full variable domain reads SQTIHQWPATLVQPVGSPLSLECTVEGTSNPNLYWYRQAAGRGLQLLFYSVGIGQISSEVPQNLSASRPQDRQFILSSKKLLLSDSGFYLCAWSAIDGTQETQYFGPGTRLLVL.

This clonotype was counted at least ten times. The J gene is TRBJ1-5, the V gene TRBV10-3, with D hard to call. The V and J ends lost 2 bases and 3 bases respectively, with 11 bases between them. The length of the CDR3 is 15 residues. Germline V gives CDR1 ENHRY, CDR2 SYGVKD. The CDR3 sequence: CAISEGRGTNQPQHF. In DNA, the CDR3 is TGTGCCATCAGTGAGGGGCGGGGAACCAATCAGCCCCAGCATTTT.

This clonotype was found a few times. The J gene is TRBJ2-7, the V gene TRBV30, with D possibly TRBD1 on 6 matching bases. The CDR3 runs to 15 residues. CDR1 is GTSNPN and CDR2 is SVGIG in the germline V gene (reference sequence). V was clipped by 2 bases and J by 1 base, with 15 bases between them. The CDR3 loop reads CAWSLHREWSYEQYF. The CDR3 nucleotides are TGTGCCTGGAGTCTGCACAGGGAGTGGTCCTACGAGCAGTACTTC.

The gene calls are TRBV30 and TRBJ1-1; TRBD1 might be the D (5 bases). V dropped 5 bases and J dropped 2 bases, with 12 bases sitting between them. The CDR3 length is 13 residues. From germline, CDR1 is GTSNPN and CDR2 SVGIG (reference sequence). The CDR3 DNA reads TGTGCCTGGTGCCATCAGGGTAACACTGAAGCTTTCTTT. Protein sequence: CAWCHQGNTEAFF.

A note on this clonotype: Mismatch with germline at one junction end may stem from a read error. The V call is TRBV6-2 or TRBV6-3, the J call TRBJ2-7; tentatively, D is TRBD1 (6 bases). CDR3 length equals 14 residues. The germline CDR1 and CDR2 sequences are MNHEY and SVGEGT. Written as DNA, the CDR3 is TGTGCCAGCAGTCATGGACAGTCCTCCTACGATCAGTACTTC. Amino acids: CASSHGQSSYDQYF.

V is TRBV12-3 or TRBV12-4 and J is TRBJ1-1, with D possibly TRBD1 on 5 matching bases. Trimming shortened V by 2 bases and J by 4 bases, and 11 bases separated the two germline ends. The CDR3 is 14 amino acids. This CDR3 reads CASSLNEGRTEAFF. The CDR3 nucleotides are TGTGCCAGCAGTTTAAACGAGGGGCGCACTGAAGCTTTCTTT.